The present T cell receptor beta chain was sequenced within a study of control samples from healthy donors and cancer patients. Only in-frame clones appear in the TCRdb table, and some are missing; sequencing was by immunoSEQ multiplex PCR. The sample carries 120,000 to 150,000 clones, approximately 91% recorded once. The germline CDR1 and CDR2 sequences are SGHRS and YFSETQ. Germline trimming cut 4 bases from V and 5 bases from J; bases unmatched to any gene: 7. The CDR3 extends over 14 amino acids. The rearrangement uses TRBV5-1 and TRBJ2-5, with 8 bases aligning to TRBD1. The clonotype comes from a young man in good health. Sequencing was performed on blood. The CDR3 sequence: CASSGQGVSETQYF. The CDR3 DNA is TGCGCCAGCAGCGGACAGGGAGTTTCGGAGACCCAGTACTTC.